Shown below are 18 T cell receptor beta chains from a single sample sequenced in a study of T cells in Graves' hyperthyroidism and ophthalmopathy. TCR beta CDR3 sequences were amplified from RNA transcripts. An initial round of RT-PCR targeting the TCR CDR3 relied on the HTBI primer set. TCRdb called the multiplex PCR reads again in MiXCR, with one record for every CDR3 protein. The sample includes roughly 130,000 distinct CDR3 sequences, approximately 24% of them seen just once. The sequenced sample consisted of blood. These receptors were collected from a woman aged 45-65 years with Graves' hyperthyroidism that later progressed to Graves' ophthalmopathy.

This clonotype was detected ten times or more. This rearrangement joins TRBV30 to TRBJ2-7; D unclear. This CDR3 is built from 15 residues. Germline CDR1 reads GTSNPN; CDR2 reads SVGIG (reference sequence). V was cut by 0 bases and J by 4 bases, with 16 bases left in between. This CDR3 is CAWSVLNPGPYEQYF. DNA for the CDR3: TGTGCCTGGAGTGTATTGAATCCCGGGCCTTACGAGCAGTACTTC.

Written as DNA, the CDR3 is TGTGCCACCAGTGATCTACGGGGGCGCGAGCAGTACTTC. Residues: CATSDLRGREQYF. The chain combines TRBV24-1 with TRBJ2-7; D assignment may be TRBD1 or TRBD2 (6 bases each). In germline, CDR1 is KGHDR, CDR2 SFDVKD. The CDR3 extends over 13 amino acids. V dropped 3 bases and J dropped 6 bases, with 11 bases sitting between them.

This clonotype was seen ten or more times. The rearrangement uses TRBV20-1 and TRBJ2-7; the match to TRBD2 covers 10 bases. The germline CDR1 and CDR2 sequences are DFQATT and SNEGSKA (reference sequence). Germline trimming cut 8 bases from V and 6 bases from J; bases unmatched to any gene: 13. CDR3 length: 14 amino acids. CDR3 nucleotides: TGCAGTCCCCGGGGCCTAGCGGGAGAGGTCGAGCAGTACTTC. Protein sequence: CSPRGLAGEVEQYF.

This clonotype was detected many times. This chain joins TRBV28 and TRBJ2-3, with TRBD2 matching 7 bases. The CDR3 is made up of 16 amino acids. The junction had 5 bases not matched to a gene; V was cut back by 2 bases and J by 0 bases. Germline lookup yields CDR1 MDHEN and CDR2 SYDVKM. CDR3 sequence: CASSLTSVFSTDTQYF. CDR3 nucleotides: TGTGCCAGCAGTTTAACTAGCGTCTTTAGCACAGATACGCAGTATTTT. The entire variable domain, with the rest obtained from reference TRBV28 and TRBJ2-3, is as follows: DVKVTQSSRYLVKRTGEKVFLECVQDMDHENMFWYRQDPGLGLRLIYFSYDVKMKEKGDIPEGYSVSREKKERFSLILESASTNQTSMYLCASSLTSVFSTDTQYFGPGTRLTVL.

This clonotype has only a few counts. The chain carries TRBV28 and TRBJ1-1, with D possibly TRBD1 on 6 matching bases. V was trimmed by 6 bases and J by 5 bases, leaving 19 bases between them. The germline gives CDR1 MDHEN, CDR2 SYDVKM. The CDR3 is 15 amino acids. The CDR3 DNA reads TGTGCCAGCAGCCACCTCGGACAGAGGGGGACTGAAGCTTTCTTT. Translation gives CASSHLGQRGTEAFF.

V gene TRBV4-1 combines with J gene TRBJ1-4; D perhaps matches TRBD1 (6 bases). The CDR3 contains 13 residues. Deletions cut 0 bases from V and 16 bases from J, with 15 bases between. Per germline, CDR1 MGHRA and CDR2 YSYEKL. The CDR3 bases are TGCGCCAGCAGCCAAGAAGAAAGGGGGTCTGGGTTTTTT. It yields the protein CASSQEERGSGFF.

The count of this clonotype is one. Here the CDR3 reads CASRPAGVGNNEQFF. CDR3 sequence (DNA): TGTGCCAGCAGACCGGCGGGGGTGGGGAACAATGAGCAGTTCTTC. V usage is TRBV12-3 or TRBV12-4 and J usage is TRBJ2-1; 7 bases are shared with TRBD2. CDR3 length equals 15 residues. V was pared by 6 bases and J by 5 bases, with 10 bases of the junction left unmatched.

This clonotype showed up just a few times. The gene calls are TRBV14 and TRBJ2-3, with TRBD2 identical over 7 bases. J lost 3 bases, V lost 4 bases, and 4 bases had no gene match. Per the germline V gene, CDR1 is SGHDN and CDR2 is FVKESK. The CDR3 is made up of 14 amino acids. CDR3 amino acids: CASSREGWTDTQYF. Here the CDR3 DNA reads TGTGCCAGCAGCCGGGAGGGCTGGACAGATACGCAGTATTTT.

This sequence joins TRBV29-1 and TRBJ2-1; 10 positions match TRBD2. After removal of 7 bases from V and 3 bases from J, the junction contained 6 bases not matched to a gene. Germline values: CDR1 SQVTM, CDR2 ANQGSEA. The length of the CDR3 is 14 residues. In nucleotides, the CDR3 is TGCAGCGCCTCCGTAGCGGGAGGCTACAATGAGCAGTTCTTC. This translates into CSASVAGGYNEQFF.

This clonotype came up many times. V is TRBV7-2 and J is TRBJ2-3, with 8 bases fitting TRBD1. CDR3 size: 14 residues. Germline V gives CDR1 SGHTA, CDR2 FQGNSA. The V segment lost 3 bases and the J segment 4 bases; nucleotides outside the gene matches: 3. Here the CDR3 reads CASSFGQGPDTQYF. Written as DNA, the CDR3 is TGTGCCAGCAGCTTTGGACAGGGTCCAGATACGCAGTATTTT.

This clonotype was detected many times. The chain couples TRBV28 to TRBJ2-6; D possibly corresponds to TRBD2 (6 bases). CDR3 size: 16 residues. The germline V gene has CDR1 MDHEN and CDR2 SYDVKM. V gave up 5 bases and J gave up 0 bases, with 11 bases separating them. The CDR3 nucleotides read TGTGCCAGCAGTCCTTGGGGGGACTCTGGGGCCAACGTCCTGACTTTC. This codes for CASSPWGDSGANVLTF. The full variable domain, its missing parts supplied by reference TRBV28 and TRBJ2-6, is DVKVTQSSRYLVKRTGEKVFLECVQDMDHENMFWYRQDPGLGLRLIYFSYDVKMKEKGDIPEGYSVSREKKERFSLILESASTNQTSMYLCASSPWGDSGANVLTFGAGSRLTVL.

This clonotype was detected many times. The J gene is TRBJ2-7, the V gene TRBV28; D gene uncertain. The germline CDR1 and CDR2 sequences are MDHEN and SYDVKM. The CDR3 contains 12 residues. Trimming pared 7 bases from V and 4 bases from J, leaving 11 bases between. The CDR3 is CASTRAPYEQYF. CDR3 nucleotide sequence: TGTGCCAGCACCCGGGCCCCTTACGAGCAGTACTTC.

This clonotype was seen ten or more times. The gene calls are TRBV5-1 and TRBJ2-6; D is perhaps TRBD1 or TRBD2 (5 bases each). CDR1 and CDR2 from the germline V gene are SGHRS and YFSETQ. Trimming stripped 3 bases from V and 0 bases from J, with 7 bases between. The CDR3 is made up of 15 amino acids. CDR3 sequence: CASSWGSSGANVLTF. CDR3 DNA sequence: TGCGCCAGCAGCTGGGGGAGCTCTGGGGCCAACGTCCTGACTTTC.

As DNA, the CDR3 is TGTGCCAGCAGTTCCGGGACCTTAATGAACACTGAAGCTTTCTTT. This codes for CASSSGTLMNTEAFF. The V and J genes are TRBV12-3 or TRBV12-4 and TRBJ1-1; possibly TRBD1 for D (5 bases). The CDR3 covers 15 residues. V shed 4 bases and J shed 0 bases, with 12 bases lying between them.

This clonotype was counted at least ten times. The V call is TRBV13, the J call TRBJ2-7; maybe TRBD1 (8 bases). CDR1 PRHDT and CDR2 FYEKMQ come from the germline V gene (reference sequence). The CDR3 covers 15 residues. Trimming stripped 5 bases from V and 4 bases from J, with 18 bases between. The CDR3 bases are TGTGCCAGCAGCACGAACAGGGGGGGGATGTACGAGCAGTACTTC. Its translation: CASSTNRGGMYEQYF.

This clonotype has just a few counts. CDR3 sequence (DNA): TGTGCCACCAGCAGAGAGCCACTAGCGGGATCCGGGGAGCTGTTTTTT. It specifies CATSREPLAGSGELFF. The chain has TRBV15 and TRBJ2-2; 10 bases match TRBD2. Trimming at V came to 0 bases and at J to 6 bases, leaving 4 bases not matched to a gene. Germline CDR1 is LNHNV and CDR2 is YYDKDF (reference sequence). The CDR3 runs 16 residues.

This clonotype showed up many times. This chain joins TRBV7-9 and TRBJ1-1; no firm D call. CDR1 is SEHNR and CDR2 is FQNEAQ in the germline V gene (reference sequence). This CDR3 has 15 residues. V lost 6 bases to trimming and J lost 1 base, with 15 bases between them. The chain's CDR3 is CASRTTGGENTEAFF. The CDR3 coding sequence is TGTGCCAGCAGAACTACGGGCGGGGAGAACACTGAAGCTTTCTTT.

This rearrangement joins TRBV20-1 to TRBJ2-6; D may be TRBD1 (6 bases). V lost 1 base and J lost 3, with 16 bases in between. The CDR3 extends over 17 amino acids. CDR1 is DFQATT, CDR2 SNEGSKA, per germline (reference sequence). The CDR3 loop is CSARATGSAGGANVLTF. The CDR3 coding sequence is TGCAGTGCTAGAGCGACAGGCAGTGCGGGTGGGGCCAACGTCCTGACTTTC.